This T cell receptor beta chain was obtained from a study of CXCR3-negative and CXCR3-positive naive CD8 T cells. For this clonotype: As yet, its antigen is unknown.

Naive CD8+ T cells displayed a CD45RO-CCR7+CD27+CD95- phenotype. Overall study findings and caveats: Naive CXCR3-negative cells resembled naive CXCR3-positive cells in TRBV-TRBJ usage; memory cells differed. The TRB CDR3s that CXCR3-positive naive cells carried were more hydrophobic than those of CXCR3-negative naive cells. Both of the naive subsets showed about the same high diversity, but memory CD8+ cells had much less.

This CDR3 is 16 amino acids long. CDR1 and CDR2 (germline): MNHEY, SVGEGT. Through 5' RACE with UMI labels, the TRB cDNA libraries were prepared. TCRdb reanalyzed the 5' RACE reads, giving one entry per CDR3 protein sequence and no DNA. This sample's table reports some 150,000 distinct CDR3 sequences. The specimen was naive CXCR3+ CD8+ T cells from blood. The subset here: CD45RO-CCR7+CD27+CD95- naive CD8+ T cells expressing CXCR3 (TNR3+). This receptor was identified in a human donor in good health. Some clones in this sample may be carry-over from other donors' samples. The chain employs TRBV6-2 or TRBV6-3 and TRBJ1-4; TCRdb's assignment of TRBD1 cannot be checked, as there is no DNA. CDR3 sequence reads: CASSYSGHYGNEKLFF.